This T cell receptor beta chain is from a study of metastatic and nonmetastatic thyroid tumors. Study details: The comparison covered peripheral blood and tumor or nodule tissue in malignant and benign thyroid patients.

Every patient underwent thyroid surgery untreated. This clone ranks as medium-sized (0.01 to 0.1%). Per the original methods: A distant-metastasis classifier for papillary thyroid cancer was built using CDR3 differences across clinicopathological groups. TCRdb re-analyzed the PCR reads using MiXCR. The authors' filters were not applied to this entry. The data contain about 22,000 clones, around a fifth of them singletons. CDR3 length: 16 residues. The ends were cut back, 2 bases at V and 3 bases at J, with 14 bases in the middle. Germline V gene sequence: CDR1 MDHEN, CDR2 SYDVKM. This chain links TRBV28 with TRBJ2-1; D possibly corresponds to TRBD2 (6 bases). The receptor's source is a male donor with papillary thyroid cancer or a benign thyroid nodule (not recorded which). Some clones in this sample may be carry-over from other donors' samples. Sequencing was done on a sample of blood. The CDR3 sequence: CASSLGGSNLYNEQFF. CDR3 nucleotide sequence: TGTGCCAGCAGTTTAGGGGGGAGTAATCTCTACAATGAGCAGTTCTTC.